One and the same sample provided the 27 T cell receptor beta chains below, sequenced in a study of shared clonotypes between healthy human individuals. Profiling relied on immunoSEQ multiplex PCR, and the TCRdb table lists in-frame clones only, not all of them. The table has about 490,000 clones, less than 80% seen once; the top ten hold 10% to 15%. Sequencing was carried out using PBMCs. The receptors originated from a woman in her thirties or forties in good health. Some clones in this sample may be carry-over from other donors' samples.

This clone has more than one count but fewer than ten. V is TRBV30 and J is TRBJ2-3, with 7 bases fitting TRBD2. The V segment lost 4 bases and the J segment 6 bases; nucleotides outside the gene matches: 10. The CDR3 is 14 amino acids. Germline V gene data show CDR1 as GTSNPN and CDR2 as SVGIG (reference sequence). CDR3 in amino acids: CAWTVGGSGDTQYF. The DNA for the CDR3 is TGTGCCTGGACAGTGGGCGGGAGTGGCGATACGCAGTATTTT.

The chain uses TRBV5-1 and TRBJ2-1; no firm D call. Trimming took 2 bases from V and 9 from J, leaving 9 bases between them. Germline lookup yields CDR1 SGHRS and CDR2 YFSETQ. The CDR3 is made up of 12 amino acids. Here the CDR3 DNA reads TGCGCCAGCAGCTTTGAACACACTGAGCAGTTCTTC. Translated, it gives CASSFEHTEQFF.

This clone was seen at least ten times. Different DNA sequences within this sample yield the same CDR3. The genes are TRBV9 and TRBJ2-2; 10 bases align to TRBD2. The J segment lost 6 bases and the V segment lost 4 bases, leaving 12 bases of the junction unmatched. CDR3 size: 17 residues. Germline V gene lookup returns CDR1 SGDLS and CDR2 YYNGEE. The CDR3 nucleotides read TGTGCCAGCAGCAAAAGAACTAGCGGGACGTTCCCCGGGGAGCTGTTTTTT. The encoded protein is CASSKRTSGTFPGELFF.

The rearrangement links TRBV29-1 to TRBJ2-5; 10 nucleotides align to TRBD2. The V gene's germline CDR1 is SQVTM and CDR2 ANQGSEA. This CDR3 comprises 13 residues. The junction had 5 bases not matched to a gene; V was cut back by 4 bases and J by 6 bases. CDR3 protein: CSVVVLAGQTQYF. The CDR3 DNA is TGCAGCGTTGTTGTACTAGCGGGGCAGACCCAGTACTTC. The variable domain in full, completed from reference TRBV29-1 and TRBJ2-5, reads SAVISQKPSRDICQRGTSLTIQCQVDSQVTMMFWYRQQPGQSLTLIATANQGSEATYESGFVIDKFPISRPNLTFSTLTVSNMSPEDSSIYLCSVVVLAGQTQYFGPGTRLLVL.

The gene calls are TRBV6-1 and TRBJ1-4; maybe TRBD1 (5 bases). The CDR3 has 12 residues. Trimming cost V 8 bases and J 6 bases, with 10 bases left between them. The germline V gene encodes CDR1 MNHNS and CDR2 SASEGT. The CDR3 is CASEQVDEKLFF. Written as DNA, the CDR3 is TGTGCCAGCGAACAGGTAGATGAAAAACTGTTTTTT.

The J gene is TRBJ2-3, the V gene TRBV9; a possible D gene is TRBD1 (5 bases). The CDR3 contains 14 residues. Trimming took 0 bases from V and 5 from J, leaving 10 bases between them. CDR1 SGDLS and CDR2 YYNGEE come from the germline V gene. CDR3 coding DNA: TGTGCCAGCAGCGTAGGAGTAGGGGAAGATACGCAGTATTTT. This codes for CASSVGVGEDTQYF.

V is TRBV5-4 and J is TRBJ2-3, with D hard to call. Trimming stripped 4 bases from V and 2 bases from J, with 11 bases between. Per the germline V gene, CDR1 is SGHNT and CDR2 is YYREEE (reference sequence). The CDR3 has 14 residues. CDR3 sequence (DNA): TGTGCCAGCAGCCCCAAGGATTCCACAGATACGCAGTATTTT. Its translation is CASSPKDSTDTQYF. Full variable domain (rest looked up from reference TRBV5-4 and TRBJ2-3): ETGVTQSPTHLIKTRGQQVTLRCSSQSGHNTVSWYQQALGQGPQFIFQYYREEENGRGNFPPRFSGLQFPNYSSELNVNALELDDSALYLCASSPKDSTDTQYFGPGTRLTVL.

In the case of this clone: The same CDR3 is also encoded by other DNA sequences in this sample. The CDR3 sequence is CASSLPQGTYGYTF. The CDR3 DNA sequence: TGTGCCAGCAGCTTACCCCAGGGAACCTATGGCTACACCTTC. The genes are TRBV28 and TRBJ1-2, with a weak D call TRBD1 (5 bases). V lost 6 bases, J lost 4 bases, and 15 bases lay in between. Germline CDR1 and CDR2: MDHEN and SYDVKM. The CDR3 is 14 amino acids.

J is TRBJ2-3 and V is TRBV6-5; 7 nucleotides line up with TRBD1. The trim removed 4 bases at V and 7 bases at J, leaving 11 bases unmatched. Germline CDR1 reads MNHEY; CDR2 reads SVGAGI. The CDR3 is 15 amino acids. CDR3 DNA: TGTGCCAGCAGTTCCCGGGCAGGGGGAAGGAATACGCAGTATTTT. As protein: CASSSRAGGRNTQYF.

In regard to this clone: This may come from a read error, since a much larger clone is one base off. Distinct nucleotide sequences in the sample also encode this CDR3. This CDR3 is CATSSHRGMNQPQHF. CDR3 coding DNA: TGTGCCACCAGTAGCCACAGGGGAATGAATCAGCCCCAGCATTTT. The chain carries TRBV15 and TRBJ1-5; TRBD1 matches 7 bases. Germline CDR1 is LNHNV and CDR2 is YYDKDF (reference sequence). J gave up 4 bases and V 6 bases, and 9 bases lay outside the gene matches. The CDR3 runs 15 residues. Looking up the rest from reference TRBV15 and TRBJ1-5 gives the full variable domain: DAMVIQNPRYQVTQFGKPVTLSCSQTLNHNVMYWYQQKSSQAPKLLFHYYDKDFNNEADTPDNFQSRRPNTSFCFLDIRSPGLGDTAMYLCATSSHRGMNQPQHFGDGTRLSIL.

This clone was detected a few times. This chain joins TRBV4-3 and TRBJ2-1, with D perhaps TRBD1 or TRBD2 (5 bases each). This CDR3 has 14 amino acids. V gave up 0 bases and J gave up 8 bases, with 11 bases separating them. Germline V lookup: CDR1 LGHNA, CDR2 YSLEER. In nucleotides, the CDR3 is TGCGCCAGCAGCCAAGAGCGAGGGGTCGATGAGCAGTTCTTC. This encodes CASSQERGVDEQFF.

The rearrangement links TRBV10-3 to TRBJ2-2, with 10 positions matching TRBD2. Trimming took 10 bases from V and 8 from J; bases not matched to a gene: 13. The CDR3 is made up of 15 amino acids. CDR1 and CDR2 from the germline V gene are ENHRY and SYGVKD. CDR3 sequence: CATGGVAGGGGELFF. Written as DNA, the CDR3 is TGTGCCACCGGGGGAGTAGCGGGAGGAGGAGGGGAGCTGTTTTTT.

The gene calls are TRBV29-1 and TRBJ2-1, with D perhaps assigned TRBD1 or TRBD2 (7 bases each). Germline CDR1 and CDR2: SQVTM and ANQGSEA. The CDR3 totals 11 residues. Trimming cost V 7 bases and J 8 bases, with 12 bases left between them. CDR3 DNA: TGCAGCGCAGGGGGGGTACATGAGCAGTTCTTC. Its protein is CSAGGVHEQFF.

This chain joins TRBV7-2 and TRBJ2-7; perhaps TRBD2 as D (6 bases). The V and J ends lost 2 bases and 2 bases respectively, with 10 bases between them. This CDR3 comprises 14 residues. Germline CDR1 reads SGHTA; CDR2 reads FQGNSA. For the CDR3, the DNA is TGTGCCAGCAGCTTACTGGCGGGGCCCTACGAGCAGTACTTC. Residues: CASSLLAGPYEQYF.

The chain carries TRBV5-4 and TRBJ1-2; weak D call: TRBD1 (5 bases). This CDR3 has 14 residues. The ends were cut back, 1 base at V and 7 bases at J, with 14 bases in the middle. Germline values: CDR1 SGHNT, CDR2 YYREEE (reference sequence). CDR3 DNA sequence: TGTGCCAGCAGCTTGAGGGACGGATATAGTGGCTACACCTTC. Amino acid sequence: CASSLRDGYSGYTF.

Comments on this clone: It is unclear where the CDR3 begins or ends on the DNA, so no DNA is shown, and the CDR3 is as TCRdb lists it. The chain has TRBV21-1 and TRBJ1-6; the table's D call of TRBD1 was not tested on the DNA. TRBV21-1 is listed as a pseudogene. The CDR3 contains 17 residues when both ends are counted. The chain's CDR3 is CASSKVGTGSYNSPLHF.

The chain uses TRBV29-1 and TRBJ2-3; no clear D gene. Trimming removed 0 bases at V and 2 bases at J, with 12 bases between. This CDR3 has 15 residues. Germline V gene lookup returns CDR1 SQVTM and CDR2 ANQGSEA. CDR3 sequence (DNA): TGCAGCGTTGAAGACCGTGGCACCAACACAGATACGCAGTATTTT. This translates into CSVEDRGTNTDTQYF.

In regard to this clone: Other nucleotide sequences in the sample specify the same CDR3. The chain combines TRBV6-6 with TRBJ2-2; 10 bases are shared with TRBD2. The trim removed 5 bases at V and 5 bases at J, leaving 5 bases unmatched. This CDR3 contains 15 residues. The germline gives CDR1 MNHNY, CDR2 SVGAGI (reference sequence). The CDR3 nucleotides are TGTGCCAGCAGTGGATTAGCGGGAGGTACCGGGGAGCTGTTTTTT. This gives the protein CASSGLAGGTGELFF.

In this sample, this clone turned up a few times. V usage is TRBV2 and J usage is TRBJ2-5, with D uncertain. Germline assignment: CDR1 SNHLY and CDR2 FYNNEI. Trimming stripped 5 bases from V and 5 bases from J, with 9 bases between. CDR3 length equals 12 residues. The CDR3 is CASSLMGETQYF. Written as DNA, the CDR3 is TGTGCCAGCAGTCTGATGGGGGAGACCCAGTACTTC.

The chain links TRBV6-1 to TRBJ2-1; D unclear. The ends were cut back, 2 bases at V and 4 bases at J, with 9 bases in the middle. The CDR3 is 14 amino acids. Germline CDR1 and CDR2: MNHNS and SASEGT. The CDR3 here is CASSEQTRYNEQFF. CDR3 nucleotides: TGTGCCAGCAGTGAACAAACAAGATACAATGAGCAGTTCTTC.

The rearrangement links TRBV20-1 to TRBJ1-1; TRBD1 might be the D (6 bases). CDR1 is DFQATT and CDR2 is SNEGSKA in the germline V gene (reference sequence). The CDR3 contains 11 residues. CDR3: CISGQNTEAFF. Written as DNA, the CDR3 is TGCATATCGGGACAGAACACTGAAGCTTTCTTT.

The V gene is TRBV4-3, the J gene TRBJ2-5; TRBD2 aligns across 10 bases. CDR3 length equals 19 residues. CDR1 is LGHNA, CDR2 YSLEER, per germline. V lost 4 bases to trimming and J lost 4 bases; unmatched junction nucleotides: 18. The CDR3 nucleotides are TGCGCCAGCAGCCGCGGTTGGACCGGGACTAGCGTTACGGGAGAGACCCAGTACTTC. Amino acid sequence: CASSRGWTGTSVTGETQYF.

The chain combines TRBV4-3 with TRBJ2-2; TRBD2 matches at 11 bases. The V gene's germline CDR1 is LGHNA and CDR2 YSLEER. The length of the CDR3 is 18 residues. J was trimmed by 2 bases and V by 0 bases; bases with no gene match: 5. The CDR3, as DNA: TGCGCCAGCAGCCAAGAGGCGGGACTAGCGGACAACACCGGGGAGCTGTTTTTT. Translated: CASSQEAGLADNTGELFF.

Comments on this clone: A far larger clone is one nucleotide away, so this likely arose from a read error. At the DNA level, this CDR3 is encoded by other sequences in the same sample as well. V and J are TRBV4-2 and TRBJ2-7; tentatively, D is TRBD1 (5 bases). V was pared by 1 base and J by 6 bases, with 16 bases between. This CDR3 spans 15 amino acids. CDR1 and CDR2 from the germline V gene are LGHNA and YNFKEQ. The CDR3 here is CASSQGEGEYAEQYF. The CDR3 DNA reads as TGTGCCAGCAGCCAAGGGGAAGGGGAATACGCCGAGCAGTACTTC.

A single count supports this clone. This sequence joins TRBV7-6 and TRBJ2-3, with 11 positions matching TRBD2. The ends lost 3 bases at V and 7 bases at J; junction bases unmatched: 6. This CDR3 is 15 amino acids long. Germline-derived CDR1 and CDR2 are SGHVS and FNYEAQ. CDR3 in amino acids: CASSFIAGGTYTQYF. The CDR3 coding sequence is TGTGCCAGCAGCTTCATAGCGGGAGGGACGTATACGCAGTATTTT.

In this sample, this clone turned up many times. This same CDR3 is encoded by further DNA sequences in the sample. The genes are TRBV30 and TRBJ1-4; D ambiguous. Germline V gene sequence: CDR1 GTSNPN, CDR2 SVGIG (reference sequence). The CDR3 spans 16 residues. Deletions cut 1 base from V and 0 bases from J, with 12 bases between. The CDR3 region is CAWSASRTSTNEKLFF. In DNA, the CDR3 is TGTGCCTGGAGTGCCTCGAGGACGTCAACTAATGAAAAACTGTTTTTT.

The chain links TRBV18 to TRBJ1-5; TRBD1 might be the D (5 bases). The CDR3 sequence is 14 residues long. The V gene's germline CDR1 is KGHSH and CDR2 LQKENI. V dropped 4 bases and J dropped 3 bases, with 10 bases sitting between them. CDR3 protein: CASSQGILNQPQHF. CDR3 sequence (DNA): TGTGCCAGCTCACAGGGGATACTCAATCAGCCCCAGCATTTT.